This TCR beta chain was sequenced during a study of regulatory T cells. General study findings and limits: In CD3G-deficient patients, conventional CD4+ T cells were enriched for hydrophobic CDR3 residues at positions 6 and 7. Patient repertoires had restricted TRB V-J pairs and skewed V and J usage, most in Tregs.

The primer mix had 52 TRBV and 13 TRBJ primers. The data were produced by immunoSEQ multiplex PCR, yet TCRdb's version contains in-frame clones alone and is incomplete. The table lists 20,000 to 25,000 clones, over 75% of them singletons. Details on this clone: Its antigen is not known.

The origin of this receptor is a child between 5 and 17 years old with CD3G deficiency. Sequenced sample: conventional CD4+ T cells sorted from blood.

CDR3 region: CASGETGGPSDTQYF. DNA of the CDR3: TGTGCCAGCGGAGAAACGGGAGGGCCCTCAGATACGCAGTATTTT. This chain links TRBV7-8 with TRBJ2-3; 8 nucleotides agree with TRBD2. V shed 8 bases, J shed 4 bases, and the junction held 11 bases outside the gene matches. Germline CDR1 is SGHVS and CDR2 is FQNEAQ. The CDR3 length is 15 residues.